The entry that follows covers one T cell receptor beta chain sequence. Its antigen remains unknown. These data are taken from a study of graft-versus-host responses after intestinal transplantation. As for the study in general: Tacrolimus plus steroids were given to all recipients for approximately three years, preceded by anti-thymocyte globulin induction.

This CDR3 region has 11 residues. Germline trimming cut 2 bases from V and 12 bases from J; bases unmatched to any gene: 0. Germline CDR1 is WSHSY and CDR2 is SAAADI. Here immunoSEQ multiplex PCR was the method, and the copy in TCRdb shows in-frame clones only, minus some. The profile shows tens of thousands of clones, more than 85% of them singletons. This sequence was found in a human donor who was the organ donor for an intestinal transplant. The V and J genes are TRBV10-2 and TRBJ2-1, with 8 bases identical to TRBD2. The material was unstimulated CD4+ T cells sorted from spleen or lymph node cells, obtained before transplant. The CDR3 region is CASSERGGQFF. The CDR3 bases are TGCGCCAGCAGTGAGCGGGGGGGGCAGTTCTTC.